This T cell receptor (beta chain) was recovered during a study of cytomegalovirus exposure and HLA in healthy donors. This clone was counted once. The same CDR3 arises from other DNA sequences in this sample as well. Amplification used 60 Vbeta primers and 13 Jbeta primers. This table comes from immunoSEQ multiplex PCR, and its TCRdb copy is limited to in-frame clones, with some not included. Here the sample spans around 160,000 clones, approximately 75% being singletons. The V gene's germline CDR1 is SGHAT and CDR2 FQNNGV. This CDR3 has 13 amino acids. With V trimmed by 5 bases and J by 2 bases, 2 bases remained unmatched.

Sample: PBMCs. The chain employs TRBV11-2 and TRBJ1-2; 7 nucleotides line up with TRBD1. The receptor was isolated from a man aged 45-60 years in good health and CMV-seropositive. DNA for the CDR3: TGTGCCAGCAGCGAACAGGGGAACTATGGCTACACCTTC. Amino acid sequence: CASSEQGNYGYTF.